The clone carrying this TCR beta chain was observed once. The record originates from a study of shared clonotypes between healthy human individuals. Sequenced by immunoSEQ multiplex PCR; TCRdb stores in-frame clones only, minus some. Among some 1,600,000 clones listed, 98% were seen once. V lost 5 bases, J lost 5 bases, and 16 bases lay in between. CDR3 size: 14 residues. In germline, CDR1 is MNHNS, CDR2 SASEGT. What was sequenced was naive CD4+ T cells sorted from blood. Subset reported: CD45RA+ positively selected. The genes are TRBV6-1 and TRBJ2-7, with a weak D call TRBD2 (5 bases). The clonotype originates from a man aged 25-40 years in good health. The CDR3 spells CASSTGSRADEQYF. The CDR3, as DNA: TGTGCCAGCAGTACGGGGAGTCGAGCCGACGAGCAGTACTTC.